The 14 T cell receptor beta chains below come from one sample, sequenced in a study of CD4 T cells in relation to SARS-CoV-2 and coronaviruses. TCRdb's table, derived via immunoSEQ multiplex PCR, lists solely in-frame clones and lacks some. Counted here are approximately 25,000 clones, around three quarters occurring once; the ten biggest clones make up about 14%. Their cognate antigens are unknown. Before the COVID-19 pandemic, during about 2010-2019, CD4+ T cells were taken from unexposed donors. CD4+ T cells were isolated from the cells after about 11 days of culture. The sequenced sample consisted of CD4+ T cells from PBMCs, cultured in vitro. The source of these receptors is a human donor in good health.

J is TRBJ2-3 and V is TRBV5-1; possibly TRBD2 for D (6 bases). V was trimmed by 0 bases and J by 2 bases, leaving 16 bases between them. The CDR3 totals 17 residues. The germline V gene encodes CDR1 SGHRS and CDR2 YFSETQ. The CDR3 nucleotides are TGCGCCAGCAGCTTGGGAAGACTAGTTCAATTCACAGATACGCAGTATTTT. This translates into CASSLGRLVQFTDTQYF.

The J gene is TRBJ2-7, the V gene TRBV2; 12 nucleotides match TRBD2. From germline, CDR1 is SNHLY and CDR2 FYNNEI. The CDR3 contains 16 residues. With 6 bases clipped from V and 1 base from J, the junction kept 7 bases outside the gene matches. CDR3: CASRGLAGRGSYEQYF. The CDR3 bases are TGTGCCAGCAGGGGACTAGCGGGCCGCGGGTCCTACGAGCAGTACTTC. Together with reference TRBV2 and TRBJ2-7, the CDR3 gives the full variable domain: EPEVTQTPSHQVTQMGQEVILRCVPISNHLYFYWYRQILGQKVEFLVSFYNNEISEKSEIFDDQFSVERPDGSNFTLKIRSTKLEDSAMYFCASRGLAGRGSYEQYFGPGTRLTVT.

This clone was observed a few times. The CDR3 reads CASSLGTFETQYF. The CDR3 nucleotides are TGCGCCAGCAGCCTAGGGACTTTTGAGACCCAGTACTTC. The rearrangement links TRBV4-1 to TRBJ2-5, with TRBD2 as a possible D gene (6 bases). The CDR3 runs to 13 residues. V was pared by 4 bases and J by 5 bases, with 11 bases between. Germline values: CDR1 MGHRA, CDR2 YSYEKL.

For the CDR3, the DNA is TGTGCCAGTAGCACCCGGGCGGCTTCGAACACCGGGGAGCTGTTTTTT. Its protein product is CASSTRAASNTGELFF. The V call is TRBV19, the J call TRBJ2-2; D unclear. V was trimmed by 6 bases and J by 0 bases, leaving 14 bases between them. CDR3 length: 16 amino acids. Germline lookup yields CDR1 LNHDA and CDR2 SQIVND (reference sequence).

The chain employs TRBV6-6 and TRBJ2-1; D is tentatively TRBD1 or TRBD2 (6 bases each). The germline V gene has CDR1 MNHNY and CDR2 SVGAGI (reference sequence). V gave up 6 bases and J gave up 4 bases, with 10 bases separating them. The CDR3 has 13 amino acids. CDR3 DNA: TGTGCCAGCAGACGGGGGCAATACAATGAGCAGTTCTTC. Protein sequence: CASRRGQYNEQFF.

The CDR3, as DNA: TGTGCCAGCAGCTTCGCCGGGACAGGGAACACTGAAGCTTTCTTT. Its translation is CASSFAGTGNTEAFF. J is TRBJ1-1 and V is TRBV7-2; 8 bases agree with TRBD1. Germline values: CDR1 SGHTA, CDR2 FQGNSA. The V and J ends lost 3 bases and 1 base, in that order; junction bases with no gene match: 4. The CDR3 covers 15 residues. The complete variable domain, with remaining parts taken from reference TRBV7-2 and TRBJ1-1, reads GAGVSQSPSNKVTEKGKDVELRCDPISGHTALYWYRQSLGQGLEFLIYFQGNSAPDKSGLPSDRFSAERTGGSVSTLTIQRTQQEDSAVYLCASSFAGTGNTEAFFGQGTRLTVV.

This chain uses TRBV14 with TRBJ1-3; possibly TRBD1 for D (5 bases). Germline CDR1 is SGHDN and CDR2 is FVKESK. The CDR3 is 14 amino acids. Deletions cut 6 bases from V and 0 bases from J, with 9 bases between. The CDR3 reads CASRSGFSGNTIYF. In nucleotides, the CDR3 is TGTGCCAGCAGGTCAGGGTTCTCTGGAAACACCATATATTTT.

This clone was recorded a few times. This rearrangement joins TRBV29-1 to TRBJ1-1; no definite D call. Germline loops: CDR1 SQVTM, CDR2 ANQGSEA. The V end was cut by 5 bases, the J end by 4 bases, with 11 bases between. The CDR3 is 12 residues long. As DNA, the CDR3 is TGCAGCGTTTACGGGGTGGCCACTGAAGCTTTCTTT. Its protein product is CSVYGVATEAFF.

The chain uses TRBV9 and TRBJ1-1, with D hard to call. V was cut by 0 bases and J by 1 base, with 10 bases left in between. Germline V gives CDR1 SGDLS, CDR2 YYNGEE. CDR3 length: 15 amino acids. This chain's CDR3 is CASSVVDSGNTEAFF. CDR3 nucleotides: TGTGCCAGCAGCGTAGTGGATTCGGGGAACACTGAAGCTTTCTTT. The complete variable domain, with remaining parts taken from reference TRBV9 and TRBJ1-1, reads DSGVTQTPKHLITATGQRVTLRCSPRSGDLSVYWYQQSLDQGLQFLIQYYNGEERAKGNILERFSAQQFPDLHSELNLSSLELGDSALYFCASSVVDSGNTEAFFGQGTRLTVV.

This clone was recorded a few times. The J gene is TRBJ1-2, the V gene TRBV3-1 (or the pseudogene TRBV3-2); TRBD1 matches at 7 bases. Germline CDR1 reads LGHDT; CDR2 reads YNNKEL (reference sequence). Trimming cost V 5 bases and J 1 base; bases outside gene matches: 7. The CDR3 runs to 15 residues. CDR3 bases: TGTGCCAGCAGCAACGACAGGGCCCATAACTATGGCTACACCTTC. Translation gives CASSNDRAHNYGYTF.

The chain's CDR3 is CASSEERGEQFF. In DNA form, the CDR3 reads TGTGCCAGCAGTGAAGAGAGGGGCGAGCAGTTCTTC. The gene calls are TRBV2 and TRBJ2-1; perhaps D is TRBD1 or TRBD2 (5 bases each). From germline, CDR1 is SNHLY and CDR2 FYNNEI. The CDR3 is 12 amino acids. V shed 1 base and J shed 10 bases, with 8 bases lying between them. Full variable domain (outside the CDR3, taken from reference TRBV2 and TRBJ2-1): EPEVTQTPSHQVTQMGQEVILRCVPISNHLYFYWYRQILGQKVEFLVSFYNNEISEKSEIFDDQFSVERPDGSNFTLKIRSTKLEDSAMYFCASSEERGEQFFGPGTRLTVL.

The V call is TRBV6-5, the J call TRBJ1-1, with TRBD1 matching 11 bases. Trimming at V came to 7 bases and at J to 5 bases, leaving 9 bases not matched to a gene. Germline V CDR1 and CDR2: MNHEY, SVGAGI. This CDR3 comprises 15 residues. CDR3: CASTEHGQGATEAFF. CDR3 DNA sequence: TGTGCCAGCACCGAGCATGGACAGGGGGCAACTGAAGCTTTCTTT.

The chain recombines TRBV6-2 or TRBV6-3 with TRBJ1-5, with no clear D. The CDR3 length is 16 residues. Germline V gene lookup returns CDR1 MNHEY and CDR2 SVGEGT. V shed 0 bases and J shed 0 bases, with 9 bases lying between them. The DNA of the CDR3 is TGTGCCAGCAGTTACTCGATGGGTGATAGCAATCAGCCCCAGCATTTT. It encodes CASSYSMGDSNQPQHF.

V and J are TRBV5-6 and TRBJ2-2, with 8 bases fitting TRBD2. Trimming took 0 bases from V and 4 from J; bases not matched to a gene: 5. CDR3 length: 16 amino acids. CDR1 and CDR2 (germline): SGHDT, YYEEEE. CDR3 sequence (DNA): TGTGCCAGCAGCTTGGGGGGACTAGGTGTCACCGGGGAGCTGTTTTTT. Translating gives CASSLGGLGVTGELFF.